The next 26 T cell receptor beta chains were all read from a single sample in a study of blood T cell repertoires in COVID-19. Some clones are missing from TCRdb's copy, which holds only in-frame ones; the method was immunoSEQ multiplex PCR. The sample lists about 200,000 clones; approximately 86% were seen once. The sequenced sample was peripheral blood. These receptors were collected from a man between 18 and 29 years old with active or convalescent COVID-19.

This clone was found once. J is TRBJ1-6 and V is TRBV19, with unresolved D. Germline V gene lookup returns CDR1 LNHDA and CDR2 SQIVND (reference sequence). V was clipped by 11 bases and J by 0 bases, with 11 bases between them. This CDR3 has 14 residues. In DNA, the CDR3 is TGTGCCGGCGGTTCCAGCTCCTATAATTCACCCCTCCACTTT. Protein sequence: CAGGSSSYNSPLHF.

Only one count was recorded for this clone. The chain combines TRBV7-3 with TRBJ2-2; D perhaps matches TRBD2 (6 bases). V was shortened by 5 bases and J by 1 base, with 14 bases between the two germline ends. Germline-derived CDR1 and CDR2 are SGHTA and FQGTGA. The CDR3 extends over 16 amino acids. CDR3 loop: CASSPRGAGNTGELFF. The CDR3 bases are TGTGCCAGCAGCCCCCGGGGAGCGGGGAACACCGGGGAGCTGTTTTTT.

The CDR3 DNA reads TGTGCCAGCAGCCATACAGCCCCTGAAGCTTTCTTT. This encodes CASSHTAPEAFF. The rearrangement links TRBV7-9 to TRBJ1-1; D unresolved. The CDR3 spans 12 residues. V lost 5 bases and J lost 6, with 10 bases in between. The germline V gene has CDR1 SEHNR and CDR2 FQNEAQ (reference sequence).

The chain carries TRBV19 and TRBJ1-3, with D hard to call. Germline CDR1 LNHDA, CDR2 SQIVND (reference sequence). Trimming stripped 0 bases from V and 3 bases from J, with 6 bases between. The CDR3 runs to 14 residues. CDR3: CASSIEGLGNTIYF. The CDR3 region has the DNA TGTGCCAGTAGTATAGAAGGACTTGGAAACACCATATATTTT.

The genes are TRBV7-2 and TRBJ2-5; 9 bases map to TRBD1. The germline CDR1 and CDR2 sequences are SGHTA and FQGNSA. The CDR3 extends over 16 amino acids. V dropped 1 base and J dropped 1; count of bases not matched to a gene: 4. CDR3 loop: CASSLVVGQGQETQYF. Here the CDR3 DNA reads TGTGCCAGCAGCTTAGTTGTGGGACAGGGCCAAGAGACCCAGTACTTC.

The chain is built from TRBV7-9 and TRBJ1-1; D ambiguous. Germline CDR1 reads SEHNR; CDR2 reads FQNEAQ (reference sequence). The V end was cut by 5 bases, the J end by 9 bases, with 13 bases between. The CDR3 consists of 12 residues. CDR3 loop: CASSGGLPQAFF. In DNA form, the CDR3 reads TGTGCCAGCAGCGGCGGGCTTCCACAAGCTTTCTTT.

J is TRBJ2-5 and V is TRBV4-1, with a tentative D call TRBD2 (5 bases). The V end lost 0 bases, the J end lost 7 bases, and 15 bases lay between the germline ends. Germline values: CDR1 MGHRA, CDR2 YSYEKL. The CDR3 totals 15 residues. CDR3 in amino acids: CASSQEPPAVGTQYF. CDR3 coding DNA: TGCGCCAGCAGCCAAGAACCCCCAGCGGTTGGGACCCAGTACTTC.

In its sample, this clone was seen once. The J gene is TRBJ2-3, the V gene TRBV4-3; 9 bases align to TRBD2. The CDR3 runs to 16 residues. V shed 4 bases and J 2 bases; nucleotides not matched to a gene: 7. Germline CDR1 is LGHNA and CDR2 is YSLEER. CDR3 DNA: TGCGCCAGCAGCCCCCTGAGACTAGCGGACACAGATACGCAGTATTTT. Protein: CASSPLRLADTDTQYF.

The V gene is TRBV25-1, the J gene TRBJ2-6; possible D gene TRBD2, 6 bases. CDR3 length equals 18 residues. Germline loops: CDR1 MGHDK, CDR2 SYGVNS. With 0 bases removed from V and 0 bases from J, the gap between germline ends came to 12 bases. The CDR3 here is CASSEYVGGVSGANVLTF. In nucleotides, the CDR3 is TGTGCCAGCAGTGAATACGTTGGAGGGGTCTCTGGGGCCAACGTCCTGACTTTC.

The J gene is TRBJ2-2, the V gene TRBV11-2; TRBD2 agrees at 10 bases. Germline V gives CDR1 SGHAT, CDR2 FQNNGV. Trimming removed 0 bases from V and 8 bases from J; junction bases left unmatched: 0. CDR3 length: 14 residues. CDR3 bases: TGTGCCAGCAGCTTAGAACTAGCGGGGGGGGAGCTGTTTTTT. This gives the protein CASSLELAGGELFF.

V gene TRBV25-1 combines with J gene TRBJ2-1; 11 bases map to TRBD1. Germline V CDR1 and CDR2: MGHDK, SYGVNS. This CDR3 contains 16 residues. Trimming at V came to 5 bases and at J to 4 bases, leaving 7 bases not matched to a gene. For the CDR3, the DNA is TGTGCCAGCAGTCGGGCCGGGACAGGGGGATACAATGAGCAGTTCTTC. Residues: CASSRAGTGGYNEQFF.

The chain joins TRBV19 to TRBJ2-3, with 7 bases aligning to TRBD2. Per germline, CDR1 LNHDA and CDR2 SQIVND (reference sequence). The junction had 3 bases not matched to a gene; V was cut back by 1 base and J by 2 bases. The CDR3 runs to 15 residues. CDR3 region: CASSIAGGYTDTQYF. The CDR3 region has the DNA TGTGCCAGTAGTATAGCGGGAGGATACACAGATACGCAGTATTTT. Combining the CDR3 with reference TRBV19 and TRBJ2-3 gives the whole variable domain DGGITQSPKYLFRKEGQNVTLSCEQNLNHDAMYWYRQDPGQGLRLIYYSQIVNDFQKGDIAEGYSVSREKKESFPLTVTSAQKNPTAFYLCASSIAGGYTDTQYFGPGTRLTVL.

V usage is TRBV30 and J usage is TRBJ2-5; D unclear. Germline loops: CDR1 GTSNPN, CDR2 SVGIG (reference sequence). The CDR3 spans 14 residues. V was shortened by 4 bases and J by 5 bases, with 17 bases between the two germline ends. In DNA, the CDR3 is TGTGCCTGGACCGTGCGCAACGTCCCCGAGACCCAGTACTTC. Translation: CAWTVRNVPETQYF.

This chain connects TRBV9 to TRBJ2-5, with 9 bases aligning to TRBD2. The germline CDR1 and CDR2 sequences are SGDLS and YYNGEE. Trimming took 0 bases from V and 2 from J; bases not matched to a gene: 8. This CDR3 is built from 17 residues. CDR3 protein: CASSVASRAGGQETQYF. The CDR3 DNA is TGTGCCAGCAGCGTAGCCTCTAGGGCGGGAGGGCAAGAGACCCAGTACTTC.

The chain recombines TRBV27 with TRBJ2-7, with 8 bases fitting TRBD1. Germline CDR1 MNHEY, CDR2 SMNVEV (reference sequence). The V and J ends lost 3 bases and 5 bases, in that order; junction bases with no gene match: 3. This CDR3 spans 13 amino acids. The DNA for the CDR3 is TGTGCCAGCAGTTTCACAGGGGGGAACGAGCAGTACTTC. It is translated as CASSFTGGNEQYF.

This clone came up once. The chain uses TRBV12-3 or TRBV12-4 and TRBJ1-4, with D perhaps matching TRBD1 (6 bases). The CDR3 runs 13 residues. The ends were cut back, 11 bases at V and 5 bases at J, with 15 bases in the middle. This CDR3 is CAGRDTKNEKLFF. CDR3 coding DNA: TGTGCCGGCCGGGACACCAAAAATGAAAAACTGTTTTTT.

The chain is built from TRBV2 and TRBJ1-4; D might be TRBD1 (6 bases). The V and J ends lost 5 bases and 6 bases respectively, with 19 bases between them. Germline-derived CDR1 and CDR2 are SNHLY and FYNNEI. This CDR3 is 16 amino acids long. The CDR3 nucleotides are TGTGCCAGCAGTTCCGGGACACAAGGGACCTATGAAAAACTGTTTTTT. Translation: CASSSGTQGTYEKLFF.

The chain joins TRBV29-1 to TRBJ1-5; perhaps TRBD1 as D (6 bases). Germline V gene data show CDR1 as SQVTM and CDR2 as ANQGSEA. The CDR3 is 13 residues long. V lost 3 bases and J 7 bases, leaving 13 bases between the germline ends. The CDR3 DNA reads as TGCAGCGTTGAGCCGGGGGGCGGCCAGCCCCAGCATTTT. Its protein is CSVEPGGGQPQHF.

The chain carries TRBV12-5 and TRBJ2-5, with a weak D call TRBD1 (6 bases). The length of the CDR3 is 13 residues. Germline V gene sequence: CDR1 LGHNT, CDR2 FRNRAP. V lost 1 base to trimming and J lost 4 bases, with 7 bases between them. For the CDR3, the DNA is TGTGCTAGTGGTTTGGACAGGGCAGAGACCCAGTACTTC. It encodes CASGLDRAETQYF.

In DNA form, the CDR3 reads TGTGCCAGCAGCTTGGGGGACAGGGGGCTACGAGGCTACACCTTC. Translated, it gives CASSLGDRGLRGYTF. The J gene is TRBJ1-2, the V gene TRBV5-4; TRBD1 aligns across 12 bases. The germline V gene has CDR1 SGHNT and CDR2 YYREEE (reference sequence). V dropped 0 bases and J dropped 8; count of bases not matched to a gene: 5. This CDR3 region has 15 residues. Full variable domain (outside the CDR3, taken from reference TRBV5-4 and TRBJ1-2): ETGVTQSPTHLIKTRGQQVTLRCSSQSGHNTVSWYQQALGQGPQFIFQYYREEENGRGNFPPRFSGLQFPNYSSELNVNALELDDSALYLCASSLGDRGLRGYTFGSGTRLTVV.

This sequence joins TRBV11-3 and TRBJ2-3; 8 bases match TRBD2. CDR1 and CDR2 (germline): SGHNT, YENEEA. Unmatched junction bases numbered 4, after V lost 3 bases and J lost 2 bases. This CDR3 is 15 amino acids long. The CDR3 DNA reads as TGTGCCAGCAGCTTTGGCGGGAGGCCCACAGATACGCAGTATTTT. It codes for CASSFGGRPTDTQYF. The full variable domain, in which reference TRBV11-3 and TRBJ2-3 provide the parts outside the CDR3, is EAGVVQSPRYKIIEKKQPVAFWCNPISGHNTLYWYLQNLGQGPELLIRYENEEAVDDSQLPKDRFSAERLKGVDSTLKIQPAELGDSAVYLCASSFGGRPTDTQYFGPGTRLTVL.

The rearrangement uses TRBV7-9 and TRBJ1-5, with TRBD1 matching 7 bases. Germline CDR1 SEHNR, CDR2 FQNEAQ (reference sequence). After removal of 5 bases from V and 0 bases from J, the junction contained 4 bases not matched to a gene. The CDR3 runs 15 residues. The CDR3, as DNA: TGTGCCAGCAGCGCCGGGACAGATAGCAATCAGCCCCAGCATTTT. Translated, it gives CASSAGTDSNQPQHF.

The chain has TRBV6-4 and TRBJ1-1, with unresolved D. Trimming cost V 2 bases and J 5 bases, with 12 bases left between them. The CDR3 runs 14 residues. From germline, CDR1 is MRHNA and CDR2 SNTAGT. The CDR3 protein is CASSDRAGGTEAFF. CDR3 in DNA: TGTGCCAGCAGTGACCGGGCAGGCGGGACTGAAGCTTTCTTT.

J is TRBJ2-3 and V is TRBV19; a weak D match, TRBD1 (6 bases). The germline V gene encodes CDR1 LNHDA and CDR2 SQIVND (reference sequence). V lost 3 bases to trimming and J lost 1 base, with 8 bases between them. This CDR3 region has 14 residues. CDR3 DNA: TGTGCCAGTAGTATGGGGGCGGGCACAGATACGCAGTATTTT. Its protein product is CASSMGAGTDTQYF. Looking up the rest from reference TRBV19 and TRBJ2-3 gives the full variable domain: DGGITQSPKYLFRKEGQNVTLSCEQNLNHDAMYWYRQDPGQGLRLIYYSQIVNDFQKGDIAEGYSVSREKKESFPLTVTSAQKNPTAFYLCASSMGAGTDTQYFGPGTRLTVL.

A single count supports this clone. The gene calls are TRBV29-1 and TRBJ2-1; 8 nucleotides align to TRBD2. V gave up 2 bases and J gave up 5 bases; unmatched junction bases: 2. CDR3 length equals 13 residues. Germline V gives CDR1 SQVTM, CDR2 ANQGSEA. This CDR3 is CSVETSGNNEQFF. In nucleotides, the CDR3 is TGCAGCGTTGAAACTAGCGGAAACAATGAGCAGTTCTTC.

CDR3 protein: CASSYSHRGIGYEQYF. As DNA, the CDR3 is TGTGCCAGCAGTTACTCCCACCGGGGAATCGGGTACGAGCAGTACTTC. This sequence joins TRBV6-2 or TRBV6-3 and TRBJ2-7, with D maybe TRBD2 (5 bases). Trimming cost V 0 bases and J 4 bases, with 16 bases left between them. Germline V CDR1 and CDR2: MNHEY, SVGEGT. The CDR3 totals 16 residues.